These 21 T cell receptor beta chains originate from one sample sequenced in a study of T cells in Graves' hyperthyroidism and ophthalmopathy. The TCR beta CDR3 regions underwent amplification using RNA transcripts as the source. First-round RT-PCR targeting the TCR CDR3 was performed with the HTBI primer set. MiXCR, run by TCRdb on the multiplex PCR reads, gives a single entry per CDR3 protein. Of around 600,000 distinct CDR3 sequences listed, approximately 15% are singletons. Sequences were obtained from blood. These TCRs come from a woman aged 18-29 years with Graves' ophthalmopathy.

This clonotype has at least ten counts. The chain is built from TRBV6-1 and TRBJ2-5; 7 positions agree with TRBD2. The germline V gene has CDR1 MNHNS and CDR2 SASEGT. With V trimmed by 5 bases and J by 4 bases, 16 bases remained unmatched. The CDR3 is 17 residues long. The CDR3 loop reads CASSYGTNPLRGETQYF. As DNA, the CDR3 is TGTGCCAGCAGTTATGGGACTAACCCCCTGAGGGGAGAGACCCAGTACTTC.

The table lists this clonotype with many counts. The rearrangement links TRBV18 to TRBJ1-1; 9 bases fit TRBD1. CDR1 and CDR2 from the germline V gene are KGHSH and LQKENI. V lost 3 bases, J lost 6 bases, and 8 bases stayed unmatched. There are 15 residues in the CDR3. CDR3 sequence (DNA): TGTGCCAGCTCACCGTGGGACAGGGAGAGAGCTGAAGCTTTCTTT. Its protein product is CASSPWDRERAEAFF.

This clonotype showed up just a few times. The rearrangement joins TRBV12-3 or TRBV12-4 to TRBJ2-2; D is undetermined. Trimming pared 5 bases from V and 6 bases from J, leaving 7 bases between. The CDR3 extends over 12 amino acids. CDR3 sequence (DNA): TGTGCCAGCAGTGGCTCCCCCGGGGAGCTGTTTTTT. It yields the protein CASSGSPGELFF.

The chain is built from TRBV5-1 and TRBJ1-2; perhaps TRBD1 as D (5 bases). CDR3 length: 16 amino acids. CDR1 SGHRS and CDR2 YFSETQ come from the germline V gene. The ends were cut back, 0 bases at V and 7 bases at J, with 19 bases in the middle. The CDR3 protein is CASSLGRVGGFAGYTF. The CDR3 DNA sequence: TGCGCCAGCAGCTTGGGCCGGGTGGGGGGATTCGCTGGCTACACCTTC.

This clonotype was recorded at least ten times. The rearrangement uses TRBV28 and TRBJ1-1; 8 bases match TRBD1. The CDR3 sequence is 14 residues long. Germline CDR1 and CDR2: MDHEN and SYDVKM. Unmatched junction bases numbered 4, after V lost 4 bases and J lost 3 bases. The CDR3 nucleotides read TGTGCCAGCAGTTGGACAGGGCCGGACACTGAAGCTTTCTTT. This sequence encodes CASSWTGPDTEAFF. Supplemented by reference TRBV28 and TRBJ1-1, the full variable domain reads DVKVTQSSRYLVKRTGEKVFLECVQDMDHENMFWYRQDPGLGLRLIYFSYDVKMKEKGDIPEGYSVSREKKERFSLILESASTNQTSMYLCASSWTGPDTEAFFGQGTRLTVV.

In DNA, the CDR3 is TGCAGTGCTAGTCCGTCGAACAGGGGCAGTGGCACTGAAGCTTTCTTT. Translating it yields CSASPSNRGSGTEAFF. This rearrangement joins TRBV20-1 to TRBJ1-1, with TRBD1 identical over 7 bases. The CDR3 is made up of 16 amino acids. Germline loops: CDR1 DFQATT, CDR2 SNEGSKA (reference sequence). V trimming: 3 bases; J trimming: 4 bases; junction bases outside the gene matches: 14.

This clonotype has only a few counts. The chain uses TRBV24-1 and TRBJ2-1; tentative D call: TRBD1 (6 bases). Trimming left V 5 bases short and J 9 bases short, with 10 bases between. The CDR3 extends over 12 amino acids. The germline V gene has CDR1 KGHDR and CDR2 SFDVKD. CDR3 DNA sequence: TGTGCCACCAGTGGGGGGCTGGGTGAGCAGTTCTTC. It specifies CATSGGLGEQFF.

Ten or more counts support this clonotype. The CDR3 here is CSALRLAGVKDTQYF. CDR3 nucleotides: TGCAGTGCGCTCCGACTAGCGGGAGTGAAAGATACGCAGTATTTT. The V and J genes are TRBV20-1 and TRBJ2-3; 12 bases fit TRBD2. The CDR3 contains 15 residues. Looked up from germline, CDR1 is DFQATT and CDR2 is SNEGSKA (reference sequence). The trim removed 6 bases at V and 5 bases at J, leaving 9 bases unmatched.

This chain's CDR3 is CASSYGDRAYEQYF. The CDR3 DNA reads TGTGCCAGCAGTTACGGGGACAGGGCCTACGAGCAGTACTTC. The chain recombines TRBV27 with TRBJ2-7; 9 bases agree with TRBD1. V dropped 4 bases and J dropped 2; count of bases not matched to a gene: 3. The CDR3 covers 14 residues. The germline V gene encodes CDR1 MNHEY and CDR2 SMNVEV (reference sequence).

This clonotype has ten or more counts. This chain links TRBV18 with TRBJ2-5, with D possibly matching TRBD2 (6 bases). The CDR3 is 15 amino acids. Germline CDR1 reads KGHSH; CDR2 reads LQKENI. V gave up 5 bases and J gave up 6 bases, with 19 bases separating them. The CDR3 sequence is CASSSRDSSSQTQYF. Here the CDR3 DNA reads TGTGCCAGCTCATCCCGGGACTCATCATCGCAGACCCAGTACTTC.

With respect to this clonotype: A much more abundant neighbour one base away suggests this may be a read error. The chain employs TRBV28 and TRBJ2-1, with D possibly matching TRBD2 (6 bases). This CDR3 is 16 amino acids long. The germline CDR1 and CDR2 sequences are MDHEN and SYDVKM. With 8 bases removed from V and 7 bases from J, the gap between germline ends came to 24 bases. CDR3 in DNA: TGTGCCAGCTACCCTACTTCGGGGGTGTCCACAAATGAGCAGTTCTTC. This sequence encodes CASYPTSGVSTNEQFF. Supplemented by reference TRBV28 and TRBJ2-1, the full variable domain reads DVKVTQSSRYLVKRTGEKVFLECVQDMDHENMFWYRQDPGLGLRLIYFSYDVKMKEKGDIPEGYSVSREKKERFSLILESASTNQTSMYLCASYPTSGVSTNEQFFGPGTRLTVL.

This clonotype appeared many times. This chain connects TRBV12-3 or TRBV12-4 to TRBJ2-7; the match to TRBD1 covers 8 bases. V was pared by 6 bases and J by 2 bases, with 6 bases of the junction left unmatched. There are 14 residues in the CDR3. CDR3 bases: TGTGCCAGCAGGCGGAGACAGGGGCCCTACGAGCAGTACTTC. It translates to CASRRRQGPYEQYF.

This clonotype occurred a few times. This sequence joins TRBV7-3 and TRBJ1-3; D is perhaps TRBD1 (5 bases). The CDR3 sequence is 15 residues long. Trimming removed 0 bases at V and 0 bases at J, with 6 bases between. Germline-derived CDR1 and CDR2 are SGHTA and FQGTGA. In nucleotides, the CDR3 is TGTGCCAGCAGCTTAACGCAGGGCTCTGGAAACACCATATATTTT. Encoded protein: CASSLTQGSGNTIYF. The full variable domain, with the rest looked up from reference TRBV7-3 and TRBJ1-3, is GAGVSQTPSNKVTEKGKYVELRCDPISGHTALYWYRQSLGQGPEFLIYFQGTGAADDSGLPNDRFFAVRPEGSVSTLKIQRTERGDSAVYLCASSLTQGSGNTIYFGEGSWLTVV.

This clonotype was observed a handful of times. This chain uses TRBV6-1 with TRBJ2-7, with D unclear. Germline V gene sequence: CDR1 MNHNS, CDR2 SASEGT. V dropped 8 bases and J dropped 2 bases, with 13 bases sitting between them. The CDR3 has 13 residues. CDR3: CASVRDYPYEQYF. As DNA, the CDR3 is TGTGCCAGCGTGAGAGATTACCCCTACGAGCAGTACTTC.

The CDR3 here is CASSVGTTTYTGELFF. The CDR3 DNA reads TGTGCCAGCAGCGTCGGGACTACCACCTACACCGGGGAGCTGTTTTTT. The chain carries TRBV9 and TRBJ2-2, with TRBD2 identical over 7 bases. This CDR3 is built from 16 residues. V was pared by 2 bases and J by 3 bases, with 7 bases of the junction left unmatched. Per the germline V gene, CDR1 is SGDLS and CDR2 is YYNGEE. Full variable domain (remainder filled in from reference TRBV9 and TRBJ2-2): DSGVTQTPKHLITATGQRVTLRCSPRSGDLSVYWYQQSLDQGLQFLIQYYNGEERAKGNILERFSAQQFPDLHSELNLSSLELGDSALYFCASSVGTTTYTGELFFGEGSRLTVL.

This clonotype was picked up many times. The chain couples TRBV29-1 to TRBJ2-3, with TRBD2 matching 11 bases. The CDR3 consists of 15 residues. With 6 bases clipped from V and 6 bases from J, the junction kept 11 bases outside the gene matches. The germline gives CDR1 SQVTM, CDR2 ANQGSEA. In DNA form, the CDR3 reads TGCAGCGTAGGGGTAGCGGGAGGGTCACAGGATACGCAGTATTTT. Its protein is CSVGVAGGSQDTQYF.

This clonotype was seen ten or more times. The chain has TRBV11-3 and TRBJ2-2; 9 bases fit TRBD1. V lost 5 bases and J lost 0; bases outside the gene matches: 4. The CDR3 runs 16 residues. CDR1 is SGHNT, CDR2 YENEEA, per germline. The CDR3 protein is CASSTRDRANTGELFF. The CDR3 DNA sequence: TGTGCCAGCAGCACCCGGGACAGGGCGAACACCGGGGAGCTGTTTTTT.

This clonotype was recorded at least ten times. The genes are TRBV5-1 and TRBJ1-1; 10 bases fit TRBD1. The CDR3 sequence is 14 residues long. V was clipped by 3 bases and J by 3 bases; unmatched bases: 2. CDR1 is SGHRS and CDR2 is YFSETQ in the germline V gene. This CDR3 reads CASSSGQGDTEAFF. The CDR3 coding sequence is TGCGCCAGCAGCTCCGGACAGGGGGACACTGAAGCTTTCTTT.

This clonotype was seen once. A single base separates this from a much larger clone, so it may be a read error. The rearrangement joins TRBV29-1 to TRBJ1-2; D is unclear. The V end lost 3 bases, the J end lost 3 bases, and 8 bases lay between the germline ends. This CDR3 is 12 amino acids long. In germline, CDR1 is SQVTM, CDR2 ANQGSEA. DNA for the CDR3: TGCAGCGTTGAGCGGGCCGACTATGGCTACACCTTC. It specifies CSVERADYGYTF.

V usage is TRBV5-1 and J usage is TRBJ2-7; D may be TRBD1 or TRBD2 (5 bases each). This CDR3 is built from 15 residues. Trimming removed 2 bases at V and 1 base at J, with 13 bases between. Germline V CDR1 and CDR2: SGHRS, YFSETQ. The DNA of the CDR3 is TGCGCCAGCAGCTTCACCGGGGACGAGTCCTACGAGCAGTACTTC. Protein: CASSFTGDESYEQYF.

The V gene is TRBV28, the J gene TRBJ2-7, with unresolved D. Germline V gene data show CDR1 as MDHEN and CDR2 as SYDVKM. The CDR3 is made up of 11 amino acids. V lost 5 bases and J lost 8, with 10 bases in between. CDR3 sequence (DNA): TGTGCCAGCAGTCCCCAGGTTAAGCAGTACTTC. Amino acid sequence: CASSPQVKQYF.